The source of this T cell receptor (beta chain) is a study of shared T cell receptors in the human thymus. TCRdb keeps only in-frame clones here, not all; method: immunoSEQ multiplex PCR. The data contain 700,000 or so clones, 70% to 90% of them singletons. This CDR3 has 15 residues. Per the germline V gene, CDR1 is SGHNT and CDR2 is YYREEE (reference sequence). Trimming stripped 2 bases from V and 4 bases from J, with 14 bases between. These same data were also listed under a study on human thymus T cells. That study reports: Having corrective surgery for congenital heart defects, healthy Finnish infants were the ones who donated. Corrective heart surgery yielded resections, and these provided the thymus tissue.

The V call is TRBV5-4, the J call TRBJ2-3, with D perhaps matching TRBD1 (5 bases). The specimen was thymocytes. The receptor's source is a girl in the first two years of life with a congenital heart defect. CDR3: CASSFVGARADTQYF. The CDR3 DNA reads TGTGCCAGCAGCTTTGTTGGGGCCAGGGCAGATACGCAGTATTTT.